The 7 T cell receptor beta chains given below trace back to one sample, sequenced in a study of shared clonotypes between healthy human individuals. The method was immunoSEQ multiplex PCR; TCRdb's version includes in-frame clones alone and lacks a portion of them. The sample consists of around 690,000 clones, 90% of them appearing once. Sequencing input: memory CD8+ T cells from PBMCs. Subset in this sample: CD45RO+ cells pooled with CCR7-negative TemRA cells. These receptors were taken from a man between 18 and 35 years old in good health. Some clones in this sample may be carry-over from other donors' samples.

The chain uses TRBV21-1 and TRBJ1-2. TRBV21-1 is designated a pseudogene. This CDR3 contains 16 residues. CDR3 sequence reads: CASSKLWGPAGHDYTF. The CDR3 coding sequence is TGTGCCAGCAGCAAATTATGGGGACCAGCTGGACACGACTACACCTTC.

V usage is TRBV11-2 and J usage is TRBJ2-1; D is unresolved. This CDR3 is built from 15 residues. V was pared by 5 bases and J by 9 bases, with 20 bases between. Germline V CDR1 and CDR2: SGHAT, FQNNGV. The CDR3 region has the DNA TGTGCCAGCAGCCCCACCCTCCCGAGCTACGGTGAGCAGTTCTTC. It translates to CASSPTLPSYGEQFF.

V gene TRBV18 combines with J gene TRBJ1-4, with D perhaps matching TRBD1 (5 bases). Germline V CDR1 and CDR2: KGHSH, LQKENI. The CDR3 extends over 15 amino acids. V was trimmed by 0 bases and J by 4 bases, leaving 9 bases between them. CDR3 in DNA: TGTGCCAGCTCACCACCGGCAGGGTTTAATGAAAAACTGTTTTTT. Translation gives CASSPPAGFNEKLFF.

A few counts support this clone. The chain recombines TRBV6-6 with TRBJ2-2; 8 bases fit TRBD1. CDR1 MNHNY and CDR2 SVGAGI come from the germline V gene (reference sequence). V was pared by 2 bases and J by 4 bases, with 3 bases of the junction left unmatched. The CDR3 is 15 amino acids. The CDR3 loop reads CASSYGQGSTGELFF. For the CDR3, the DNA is TGTGCCAGCAGTTACGGACAGGGCAGCACCGGGGAGCTGTTTTTT.

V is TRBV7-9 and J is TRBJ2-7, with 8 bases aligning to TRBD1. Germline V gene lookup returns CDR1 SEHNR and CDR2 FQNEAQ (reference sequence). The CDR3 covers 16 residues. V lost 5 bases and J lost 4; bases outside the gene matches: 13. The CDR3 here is CASSGPGTGKDYEQYF. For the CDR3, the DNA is TGTGCCAGCAGCGGCCCTGGGACAGGAAAAGATTACGAGCAGTACTTC.

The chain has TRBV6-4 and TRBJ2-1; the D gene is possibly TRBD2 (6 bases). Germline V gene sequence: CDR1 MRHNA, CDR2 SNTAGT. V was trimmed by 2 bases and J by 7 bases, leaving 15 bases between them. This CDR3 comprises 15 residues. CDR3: CASSDLAGMQNEQFF. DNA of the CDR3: TGTGCCAGCAGTGACCTGGCGGGAATGCAGAATGAGCAGTTCTTC.

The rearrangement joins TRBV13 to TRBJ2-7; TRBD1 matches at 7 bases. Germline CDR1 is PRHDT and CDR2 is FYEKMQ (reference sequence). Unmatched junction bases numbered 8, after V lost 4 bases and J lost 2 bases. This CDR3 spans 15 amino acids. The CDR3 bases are TGTGCCAGCAGCTCCGGGACAGATATGACCTACGAGCAGTACTTC. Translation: CASSSGTDMTYEQYF.